One sample yielded the 17 T cell receptor beta chains listed below, sequenced in a study of technical replicates of blood from several donors. Only in-frame clones appear in the TCRdb table, and some are missing; sequencing was by immunoSEQ multiplex PCR. The table records around 50,000 clones, 80% to 95% of them present only once. Source material: PBMCs. The receptor set was obtained from a human donor in good health. Some clones in this sample may be carry-over from other donors' samples.

J is TRBJ2-7 and V is TRBV19, with TRBD1 identical over 9 bases. Germline V gives CDR1 LNHDA, CDR2 SQIVND (reference sequence). The CDR3 sequence is 15 residues long. Trimming took 7 bases from V and 1 from J; bases not matched to a gene: 8. CDR3 sequence reads: CASMQGTGYSYEQYF. The CDR3 DNA sequence: TGTGCCAGTATGCAAGGGACAGGGTATTCCTACGAGCAGTACTTC.

Only one count was recorded for this clone. The J gene is TRBJ2-2, the V gene TRBV7-8; tentatively, D is TRBD2 (7 bases). Germline lookup yields CDR1 SGHVS and CDR2 FQNEAQ. The CDR3 runs 17 residues. V shed 5 bases and J shed 9 bases, with 25 bases lying between them. The CDR3 coding sequence is TGTGCCAGCAGCGCGACTAGGGAGGGGGGCTCTTTAAGGGAGCTGTTTTTT. It is translated as CASSATREGGSLRELFF.

This clone was detected once. The chain joins TRBV5-1 to TRBJ2-2; D is unresolved. The germline CDR1 and CDR2 sequences are SGHRS and YFSETQ. The CDR3 is 14 residues long. V lost 1 base and J 5 bases, leaving 9 bases between the germline ends. CDR3 coding DNA: TGCGCCAGCAGCTTGTTTCAGAATACCGGGGAGCTGTTTTTT. It encodes CASSLFQNTGELFF.

The chain couples TRBV7-6 to TRBJ2-2; 10 bases are a match to TRBD2. Germline lookup yields CDR1 SGHVS and CDR2 FNYEAQ. Trimming removed 5 bases from V and 7 bases from J; junction bases left unmatched: 13. The CDR3 covers 17 residues. CDR3 coding DNA: TGTGCCAGCAGCCAAGACGGGCGGACTAGCGGATTCGGGGAGCTGTTTTTT. Translated: CASSQDGRTSGFGELFF.

The chain is built from TRBV15 and TRBJ1-4; the D is unclear. The germline CDR1 and CDR2 sequences are LNHNV and YYDKDF (reference sequence). The CDR3 consists of 15 residues. The V gene lost 2 bases and the J gene lost 4 bases, with 11 bases spanning the gap. CDR3 sequence reads: CATSRRDPYNEKLFF. CDR3 nucleotides: TGTGCCACCAGCAGAAGAGATCCTTATAATGAAAAACTGTTTTTT.

A single count supports this clone. The chain has TRBV21-1 and TRBJ2-5; TRBD1 was called by the table and not checked on the DNA. TRBV21-1 is a pseudogene. The CDR3 spans 14 residues. Written as DNA, the CDR3 is TGTGCCAGCAGCAAGGGACAGGGGCAAGAGACCCAGTACTTC. Encoded protein: CASSKGQGQETQYF.

The chain has TRBV5-4 and TRBJ2-5; a weak D match, TRBD2 (5 bases). V lost 1 base, J lost 1 base, and 8 bases lay in between. The CDR3 length is 14 residues. Germline V lookup: CDR1 SGHNT, CDR2 YYREEE (reference sequence). CDR3 loop: CASSLPGVQETQYF. CDR3 bases: TGTGCCAGCAGCTTGCCCGGGGTCCAAGAGACCCAGTACTTC.

The V gene is TRBV5-4, the J gene TRBJ2-6; D may be TRBD1 (6 bases). Trimming cost V 1 base and J 3 bases, with 8 bases left between them. The CDR3 contains 15 residues. From germline, CDR1 is SGHNT and CDR2 YYREEE (reference sequence). The CDR3 is CASSLNRDGANVLTF. The CDR3 coding sequence is TGTGCCAGCAGCTTGAACAGGGATGGGGCCAACGTCCTGACTTTC.

This chain connects TRBV2 to TRBJ1-2; D possibly corresponds to TRBD1 (6 bases). Germline V gives CDR1 SNHLY, CDR2 FYNNEI. Trimming left V 6 bases short and J 8 bases short, with 19 bases between. The CDR3 covers 14 residues. The CDR3 DNA reads as TGTGCCAGCAGACGCGACAGGAGCCTAATCGGCTACACCTTC. It encodes CASRRDRSLIGYTF.

This clone was observed a few times. The chain employs TRBV18 and TRBJ2-1; TRBD1 matches 9 bases. Trimming at V came to 5 bases and at J to 4 bases, leaving 6 bases not matched to a gene. Germline CDR1 and CDR2: KGHSH and LQKENI. The CDR3 contains 15 residues. The CDR3 loop reads CASSSGQGSYNEQFF. The CDR3 DNA reads as TGTGCCAGCTCATCGGGACAGGGATCTTACAATGAGCAGTTCTTC.

This chain joins TRBV11-2 and TRBJ1-1, with 8 positions matching TRBD1. CDR1 and CDR2 from the germline V gene are SGHAT and FQNNGV. The CDR3 is 15 residues long. Trimming took 4 bases from V and 1 from J; bases not matched to a gene: 5. The CDR3 is CASSSSGTGNTEAFF. Here the CDR3 DNA reads TGTGCCAGCAGCTCATCCGGGACAGGGAACACTGAAGCTTTCTTT.

Points on this clone: The sample holds other DNA sequences that translate to the same CDR3. The chain combines TRBV9 with TRBJ2-1; D might be TRBD1 (6 bases). This CDR3 is built from 15 residues. Germline V gene data show CDR1 as SGDLS and CDR2 as YYNGEE. V gave up 1 base and J gave up 2 bases, with 10 bases separating them. Here the CDR3 reads CASSVSGAPYNEQFF. As DNA, the CDR3 is TGTGCCAGCAGCGTATCAGGGGCGCCCTACAATGAGCAGTTCTTC.

This chain links TRBV10-3 with TRBJ2-3; D possibly corresponds to TRBD2 (7 bases). The ends were cut back, 4 bases at V and 4 bases at J, with 15 bases in the middle. CDR1 is ENHRY and CDR2 is SYGVKD in the germline V gene. This CDR3 spans 15 amino acids. The DNA of the CDR3 is TGTGCCATCAGTGTCCGTGGGGGGGCCGCAGATACGCAGTATTTT. As protein: CAISVRGGAADTQYF.

The rearrangement uses TRBV30 and TRBJ1-1, with a tentative D call TRBD1 (6 bases). V was cut by 1 base and J by 7 bases, with 7 bases left in between. Germline CDR1 reads GTSNPN; CDR2 reads SVGIG (reference sequence). The CDR3 sequence is 11 residues long. The CDR3 DNA reads as TGTGCCTGGAGTGAAGGGGGTGAAGCTTTCTTT. It specifies CAWSEGGEAFF.

The gene calls are TRBV27 and TRBJ1-1; D is uncertain. CDR1 is MNHEY, CDR2 SMNVEV, per germline (reference sequence). The ends were cut back, 6 bases at V and 4 bases at J, with 24 bases in the middle. The CDR3 totals 17 residues. The CDR3 nucleotides are TGTGCCAGCAGGTACGTGGGAGGCTTTGGTCGGGGCACTGAAGCTTTCTTT. This gives the protein CASRYVGGFGRGTEAFF.

CDR3 region: CASSAAVLDYGYTF. CDR3 DNA sequence: TGTGCCAGCAGCGCCGCGGTGTTGGACTATGGCTACACCTTC. The chain carries TRBV11-2 and TRBJ1-2; D ambiguous. CDR1 is SGHAT, CDR2 FQNNGV, per germline. Trimming removed 5 bases from V and 3 bases from J, with 13 bases in between. This CDR3 has 14 residues.

The gene calls are TRBV6-1 and TRBJ1-1, with 8 bases matching TRBD1. From germline, CDR1 is MNHNS and CDR2 SASEGT. V shed 3 bases and J 11 bases; nucleotides not matched to a gene: 11. CDR3 length: 14 residues. This CDR3 is CASSDPPRGRGAFF. Here the CDR3 DNA reads TGTGCCAGCAGTGACCCTCCCAGGGGGCGCGGGGCTTTCTTT.